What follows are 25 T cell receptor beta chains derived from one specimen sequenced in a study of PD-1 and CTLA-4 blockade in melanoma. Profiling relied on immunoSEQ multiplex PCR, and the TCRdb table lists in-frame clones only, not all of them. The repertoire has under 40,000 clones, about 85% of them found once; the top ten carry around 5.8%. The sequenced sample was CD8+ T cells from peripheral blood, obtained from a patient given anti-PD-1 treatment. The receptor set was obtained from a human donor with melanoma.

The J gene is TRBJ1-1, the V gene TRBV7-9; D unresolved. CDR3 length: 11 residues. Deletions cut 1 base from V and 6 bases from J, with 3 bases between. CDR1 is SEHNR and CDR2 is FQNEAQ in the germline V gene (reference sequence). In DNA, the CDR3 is TGTGCCAGCAGCTTAGTTGCTGAAGCTTTCTTT. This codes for CASSLVAEAFF. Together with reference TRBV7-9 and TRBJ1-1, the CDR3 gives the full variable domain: DTGVSQNPRHKITKRGQNVTFRCDPISEHNRLYWYRQTLGQGPEFLTYFQNEAQLEKSRLLSDRFSAERPKGSFSTLEIQRTEQGDSAMYLCASSLVAEAFFGQGTRLTVV.

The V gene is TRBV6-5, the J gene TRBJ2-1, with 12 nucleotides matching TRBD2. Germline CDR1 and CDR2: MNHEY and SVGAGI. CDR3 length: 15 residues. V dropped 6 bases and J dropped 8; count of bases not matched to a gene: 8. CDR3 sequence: CASRAGLAGWDEQFF. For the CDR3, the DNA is TGTGCCAGCAGGGCAGGACTAGCGGGGTGGGATGAGCAGTTCTTC.

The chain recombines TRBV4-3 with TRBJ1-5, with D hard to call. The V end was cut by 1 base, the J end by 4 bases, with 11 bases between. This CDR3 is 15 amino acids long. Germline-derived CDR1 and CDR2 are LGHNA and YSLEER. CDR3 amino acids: CASSQVLGGNQPQHF. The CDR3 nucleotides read TGCGCCAGCAGCCAAGTTTTGGGAGGGAATCAGCCCCAGCATTTT.

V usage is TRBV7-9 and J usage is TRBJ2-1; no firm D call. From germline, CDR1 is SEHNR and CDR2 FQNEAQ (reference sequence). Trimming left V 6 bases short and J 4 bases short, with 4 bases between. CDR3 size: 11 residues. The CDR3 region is CASRGYNEQFF. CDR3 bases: TGTGCCAGCAGGGGTTACAATGAGCAGTTCTTC.

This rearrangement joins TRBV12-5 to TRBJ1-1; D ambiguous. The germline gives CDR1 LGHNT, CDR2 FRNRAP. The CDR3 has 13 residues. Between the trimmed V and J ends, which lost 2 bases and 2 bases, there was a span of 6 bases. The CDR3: CASGLTQNTEAFF. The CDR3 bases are TGTGCTAGTGGTTTGACCCAAAACACTGAAGCTTTCTTT.

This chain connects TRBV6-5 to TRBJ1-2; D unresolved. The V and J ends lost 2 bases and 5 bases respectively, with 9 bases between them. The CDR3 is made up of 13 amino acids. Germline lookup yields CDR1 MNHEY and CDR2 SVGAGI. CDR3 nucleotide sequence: TGTGCCAGCAGTTACGCCCAGTATTATGGCTACACCTTC. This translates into CASSYAQYYGYTF.

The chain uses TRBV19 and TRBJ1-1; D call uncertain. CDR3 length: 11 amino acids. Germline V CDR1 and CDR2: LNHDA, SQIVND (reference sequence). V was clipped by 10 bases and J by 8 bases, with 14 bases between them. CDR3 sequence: CATRTGSEAFF. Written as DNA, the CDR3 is TGTGCCACACGTACTGGCTCGGAAGCTTTCTTT.

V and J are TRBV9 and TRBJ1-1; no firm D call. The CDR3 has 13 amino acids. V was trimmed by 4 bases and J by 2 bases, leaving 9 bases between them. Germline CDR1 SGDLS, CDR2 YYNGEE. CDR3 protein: CASSPFSNTEAFF. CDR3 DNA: TGTGCCAGCAGCCCATTCAGTAACACTGAAGCTTTCTTT.

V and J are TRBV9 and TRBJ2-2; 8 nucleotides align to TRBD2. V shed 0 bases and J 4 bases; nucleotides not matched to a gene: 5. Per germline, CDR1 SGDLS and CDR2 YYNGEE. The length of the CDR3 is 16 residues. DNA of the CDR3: TGTGCCAGCAGCGTAGTCGGGGGGGCTGGCACCGGGGAGCTGTTTTTT. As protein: CASSVVGGAGTGELFF.

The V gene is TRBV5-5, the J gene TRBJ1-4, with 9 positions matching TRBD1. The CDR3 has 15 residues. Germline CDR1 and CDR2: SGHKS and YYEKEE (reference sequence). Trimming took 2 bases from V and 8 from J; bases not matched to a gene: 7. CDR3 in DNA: TGTGCCAGCAGCTTCCCGGGACAGGGTAGGGAAAAACTGTTTTTT. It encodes CASSFPGQGREKLFF. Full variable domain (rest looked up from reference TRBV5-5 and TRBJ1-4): DAGVTQSPTHLIKTRGQQVTLRCSPISGHKSVSWYQQVLGQGPQFIFQYYEKEERGRGNFPDRFSARQFPNYSSELNVNALLLGDSALYLCASSFPGQGREKLFFGSGTQLSVL.

Written as DNA, the CDR3 is TGTGCCACCAGTGGGACAGTGAACACCGGGGAGCTGTTTTTT. Protein: CATSGTVNTGELFF. The rearrangement joins TRBV24-1 to TRBJ2-2; the D gene is possibly TRBD1 (6 bases). Germline V gene data show CDR1 as KGHDR and CDR2 as SFDVKD. This CDR3 has 14 residues. The ends were cut back, 5 bases at V and 1 base at J, with 7 bases in the middle.

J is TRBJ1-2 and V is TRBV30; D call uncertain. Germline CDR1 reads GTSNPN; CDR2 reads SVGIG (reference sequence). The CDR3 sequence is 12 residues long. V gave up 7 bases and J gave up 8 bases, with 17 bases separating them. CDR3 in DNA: TGTGCCTACGATAGAGGGATAGGGGGCTACACCTTC. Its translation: CAYDRGIGGYTF.

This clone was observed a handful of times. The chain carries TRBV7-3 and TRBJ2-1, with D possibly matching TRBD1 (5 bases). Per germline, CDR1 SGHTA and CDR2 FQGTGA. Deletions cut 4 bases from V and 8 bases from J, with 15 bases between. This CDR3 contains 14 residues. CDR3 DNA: TGTGCCAGCAGCTCCTCGGACAATTTCGATGAGCAGTTCTTC. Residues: CASSSSDNFDEQFF.

The CDR3 is CASSLTSGDYNEQFF. Written as DNA, the CDR3 is TGTGCCAGTAGCCTTACTAGCGGGGACTACAATGAGCAGTTCTTC. The chain carries TRBV19 and TRBJ2-1; 10 nucleotides match TRBD2. There are 15 residues in the CDR3. Germline values: CDR1 LNHDA, CDR2 SQIVND (reference sequence). The V segment lost 6 bases and the J segment 3 bases; nucleotides outside the gene matches: 5.

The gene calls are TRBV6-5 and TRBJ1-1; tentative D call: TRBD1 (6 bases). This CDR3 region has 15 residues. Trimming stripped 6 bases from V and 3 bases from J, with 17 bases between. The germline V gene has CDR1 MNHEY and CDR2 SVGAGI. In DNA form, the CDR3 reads TGTGCCAGCAGGACACTGGCAGGGGTGGACACTGAAGCTTTCTTT. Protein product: CASRTLAGVDTEAFF.

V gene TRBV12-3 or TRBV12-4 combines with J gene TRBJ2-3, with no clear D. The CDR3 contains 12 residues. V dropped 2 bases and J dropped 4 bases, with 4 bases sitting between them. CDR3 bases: TGTGCCAGCAGTTTAAGGCCAGATACGCAGTATTTT. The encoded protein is CASSLRPDTQYF.

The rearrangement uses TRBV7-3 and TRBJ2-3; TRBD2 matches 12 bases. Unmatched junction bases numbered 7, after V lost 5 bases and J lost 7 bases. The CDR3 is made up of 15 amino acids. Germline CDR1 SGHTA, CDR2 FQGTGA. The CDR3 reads CASSPGLAGMNTQYF. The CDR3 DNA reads TGTGCCAGCAGCCCCGGACTAGCGGGGATGAATACGCAGTATTTT.

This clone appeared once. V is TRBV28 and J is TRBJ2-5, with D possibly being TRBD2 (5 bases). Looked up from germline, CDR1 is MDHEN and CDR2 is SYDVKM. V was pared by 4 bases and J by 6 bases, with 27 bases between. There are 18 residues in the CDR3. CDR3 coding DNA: TGTGCCAGCAGTTCCCCCATCTCTAGAGGGTCCCTCCCACAGACCCAGTACTTC. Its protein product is CASSSPISRGSLPQTQYF.

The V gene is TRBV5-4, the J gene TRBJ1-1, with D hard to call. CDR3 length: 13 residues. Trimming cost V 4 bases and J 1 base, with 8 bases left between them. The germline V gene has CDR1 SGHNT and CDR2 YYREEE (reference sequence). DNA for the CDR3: TGTGCCAGCAGCCATGCGGGGAACACTGAAGCTTTCTTT. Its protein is CASSHAGNTEAFF.

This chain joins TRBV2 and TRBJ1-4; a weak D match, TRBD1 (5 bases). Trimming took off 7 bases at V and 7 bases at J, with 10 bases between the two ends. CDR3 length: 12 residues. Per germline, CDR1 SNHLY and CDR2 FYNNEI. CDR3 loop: CASNQGFEKLFF. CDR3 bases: TGTGCCAGCAATCAGGGTTTTGAAAAACTGTTTTTT.

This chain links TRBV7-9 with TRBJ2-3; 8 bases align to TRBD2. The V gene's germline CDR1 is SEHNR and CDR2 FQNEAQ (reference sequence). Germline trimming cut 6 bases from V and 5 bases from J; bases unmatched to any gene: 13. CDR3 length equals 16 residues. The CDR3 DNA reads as TGTGCCAGCAGACCTAAGCGGGGGCCCCCCGTAGATACGCAGTATTTT. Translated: CASRPKRGPPVDTQYF.

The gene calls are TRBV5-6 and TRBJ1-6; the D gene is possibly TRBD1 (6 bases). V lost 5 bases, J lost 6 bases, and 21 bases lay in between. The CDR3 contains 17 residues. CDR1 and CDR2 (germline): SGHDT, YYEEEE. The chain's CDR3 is CASSLPGQSRLNSPLHF. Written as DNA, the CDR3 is TGTGCCAGCAGTTTGCCCGGACAGAGCCGCCTTAATTCACCCCTCCACTTT.

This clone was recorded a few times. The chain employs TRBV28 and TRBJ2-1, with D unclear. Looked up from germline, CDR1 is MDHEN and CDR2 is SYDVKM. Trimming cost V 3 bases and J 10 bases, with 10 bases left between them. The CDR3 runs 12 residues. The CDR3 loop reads CASSFEGIEQFF. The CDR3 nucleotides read TGTGCCAGCAGTTTTGAAGGGATCGAGCAGTTCTTC.

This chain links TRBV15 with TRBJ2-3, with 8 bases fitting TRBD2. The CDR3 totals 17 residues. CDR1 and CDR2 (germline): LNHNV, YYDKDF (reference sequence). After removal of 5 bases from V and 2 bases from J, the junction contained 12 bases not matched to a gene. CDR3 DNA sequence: TGTGCCACCAGCTCCTCCTGGGCGGGACTAGACACAGATACGCAGTATTTT. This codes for CATSSSWAGLDTDTQYF.

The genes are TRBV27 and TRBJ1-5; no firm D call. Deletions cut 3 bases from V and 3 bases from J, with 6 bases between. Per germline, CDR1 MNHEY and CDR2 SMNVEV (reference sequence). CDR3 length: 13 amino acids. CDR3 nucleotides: TGTGCCAGCAGTTTTGCAGTCAATCAGCCCCAGCATTTT. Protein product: CASSFAVNQPQHF.